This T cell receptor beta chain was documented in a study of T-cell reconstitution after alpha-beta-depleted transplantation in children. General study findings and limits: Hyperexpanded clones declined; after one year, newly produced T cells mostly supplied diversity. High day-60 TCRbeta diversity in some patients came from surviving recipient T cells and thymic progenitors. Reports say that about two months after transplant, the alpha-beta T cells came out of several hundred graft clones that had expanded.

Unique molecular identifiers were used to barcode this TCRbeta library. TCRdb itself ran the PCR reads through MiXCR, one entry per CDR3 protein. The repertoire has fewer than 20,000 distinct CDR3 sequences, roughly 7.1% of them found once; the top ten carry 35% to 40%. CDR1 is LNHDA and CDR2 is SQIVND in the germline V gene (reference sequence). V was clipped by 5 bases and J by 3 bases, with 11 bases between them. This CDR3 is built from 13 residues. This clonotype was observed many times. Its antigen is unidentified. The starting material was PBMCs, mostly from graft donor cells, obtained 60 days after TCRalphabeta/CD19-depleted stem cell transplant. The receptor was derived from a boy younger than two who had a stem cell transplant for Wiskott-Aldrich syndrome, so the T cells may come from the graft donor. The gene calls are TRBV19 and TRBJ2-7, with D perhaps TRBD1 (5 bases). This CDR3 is CASSQGRGYEQYF. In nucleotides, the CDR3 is TGTGCCAGTAGTCAGGGAAGAGGCTACGAGCAGTACTTC.